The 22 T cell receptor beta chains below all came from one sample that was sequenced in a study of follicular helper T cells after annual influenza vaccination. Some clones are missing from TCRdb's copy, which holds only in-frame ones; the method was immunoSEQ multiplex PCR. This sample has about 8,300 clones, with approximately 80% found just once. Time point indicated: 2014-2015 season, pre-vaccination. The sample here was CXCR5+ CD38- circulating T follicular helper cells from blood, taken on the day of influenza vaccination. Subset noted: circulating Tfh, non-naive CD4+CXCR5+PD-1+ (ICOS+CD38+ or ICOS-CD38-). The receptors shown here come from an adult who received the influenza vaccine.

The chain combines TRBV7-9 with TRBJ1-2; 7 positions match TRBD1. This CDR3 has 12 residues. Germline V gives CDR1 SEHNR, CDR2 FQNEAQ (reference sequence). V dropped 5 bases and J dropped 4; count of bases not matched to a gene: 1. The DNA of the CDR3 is TGTGCCAGCAGCCGGGACAGCTATGGCTACACCTTC. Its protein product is CASSRDSYGYTF.

CDR3 residues: CASSLVFGNEQFF. CDR3 sequence (DNA): TGCGCCAGCAGCTTGGTTTTCGGGAATGAGCAGTTCTTC. The V gene is TRBV5-1, the J gene TRBJ2-1; D is uncertain. Germline CDR1 and CDR2: SGHRS and YFSETQ. V was shortened by 0 bases and J by 7 bases, with 8 bases between the two germline ends. This CDR3 spans 13 amino acids.

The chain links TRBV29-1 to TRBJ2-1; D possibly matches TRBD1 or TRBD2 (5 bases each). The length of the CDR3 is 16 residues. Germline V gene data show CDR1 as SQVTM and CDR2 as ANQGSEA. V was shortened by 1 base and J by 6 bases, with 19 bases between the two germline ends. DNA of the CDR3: TGCAGCGTTGAAGGATCCGGGCAGGGACGAAGCAATGAGCAGTTCTTC. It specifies CSVEGSGQGRSNEQFF.

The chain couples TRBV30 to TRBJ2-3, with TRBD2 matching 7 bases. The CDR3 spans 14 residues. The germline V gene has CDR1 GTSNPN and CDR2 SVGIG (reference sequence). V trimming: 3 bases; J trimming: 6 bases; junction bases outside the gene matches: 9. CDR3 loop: CAWRASGAPDTQYF. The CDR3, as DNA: TGTGCCTGGAGAGCTAGCGGCGCTCCGGATACGCAGTATTTT.

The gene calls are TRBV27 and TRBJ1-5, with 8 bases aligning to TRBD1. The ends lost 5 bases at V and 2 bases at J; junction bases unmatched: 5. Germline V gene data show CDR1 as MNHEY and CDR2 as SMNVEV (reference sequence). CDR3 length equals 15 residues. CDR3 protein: CASSGNRGGNQPQHF. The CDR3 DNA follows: TGTGCCAGCAGTGGAAACAGGGGGGGCAATCAGCCCCAGCATTTT.

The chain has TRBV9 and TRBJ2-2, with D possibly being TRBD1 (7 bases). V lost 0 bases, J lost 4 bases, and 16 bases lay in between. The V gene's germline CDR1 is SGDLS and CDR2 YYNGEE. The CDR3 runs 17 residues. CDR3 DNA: TGTGCCAGCAGCGTAGGGAGGGCAGGGGGACCCACCGGGGAGCTGTTTTTT. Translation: CASSVGRAGGPTGELFF. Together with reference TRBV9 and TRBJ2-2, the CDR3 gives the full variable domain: DSGVTQTPKHLITATGQRVTLRCSPRSGDLSVYWYQQSLDQGLQFLIQYYNGEERAKGNILERFSAQQFPDLHSELNLSSLELGDSALYFCASSVGRAGGPTGELFFGEGSRLTVL.

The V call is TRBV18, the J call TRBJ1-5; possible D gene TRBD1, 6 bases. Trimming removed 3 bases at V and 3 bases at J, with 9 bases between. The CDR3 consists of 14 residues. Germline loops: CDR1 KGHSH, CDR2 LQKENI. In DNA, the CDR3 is TGTGCCAGCTCACCTACAGGGCCCAATCAGCCCCAGCATTTT. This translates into CASSPTGPNQPQHF. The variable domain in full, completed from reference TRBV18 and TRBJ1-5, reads NAGVMQNPRHLVRRRGQEARLRCSPMKGHSHVYWYRQLPEEGLKFMVYLQKENIIDESGMPKERFSAEFPKEGPSILRIQQVVRGDSAAYFCASSPTGPNQPQHFGDGTRLSIL.

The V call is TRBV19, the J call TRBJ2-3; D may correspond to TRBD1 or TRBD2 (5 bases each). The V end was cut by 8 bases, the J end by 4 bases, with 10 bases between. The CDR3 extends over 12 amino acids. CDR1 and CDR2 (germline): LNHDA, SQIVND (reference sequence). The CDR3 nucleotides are TGTGCCAGTTGGGACCCCGCAGATACGCAGTATTTT. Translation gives CASWDPADTQYF.

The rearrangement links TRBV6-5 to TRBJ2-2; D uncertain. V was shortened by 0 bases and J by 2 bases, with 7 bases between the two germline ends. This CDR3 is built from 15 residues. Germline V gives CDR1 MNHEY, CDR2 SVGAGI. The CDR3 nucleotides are TGTGCCAGCAGTTACTCAGGCCATAACACCGGGGAGCTGTTTTTT. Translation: CASSYSGHNTGELFF.

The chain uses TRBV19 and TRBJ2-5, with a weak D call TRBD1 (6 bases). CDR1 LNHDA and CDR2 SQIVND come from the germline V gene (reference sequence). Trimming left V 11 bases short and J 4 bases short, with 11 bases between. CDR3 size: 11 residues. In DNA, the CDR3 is TGTGCCTCCGCGACAGGAGAGACCCAGTACTTC. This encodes CASATGETQYF.

CDR3 loop: CASSFQGLAGYSYNEQFF. CDR3 nucleotides: TGTGCCAGCAGTTTCCAGGGACTAGCGGGTTACAGTTACAATGAGCAGTTCTTC. The chain recombines TRBV28 with TRBJ2-1, with 12 positions matching TRBD2. The J segment lost 4 bases and the V segment lost 3 bases, leaving 10 bases of the junction unmatched. Per the germline V gene, CDR1 is MDHEN and CDR2 is SYDVKM. The CDR3 is made up of 18 amino acids. Full variable domain (outside the CDR3, taken from reference TRBV28 and TRBJ2-1): DVKVTQSSRYLVKRTGEKVFLECVQDMDHENMFWYRQDPGLGLRLIYFSYDVKMKEKGDIPEGYSVSREKKERFSLILESASTNQTSMYLCASSFQGLAGYSYNEQFFGPGTRLTVL.

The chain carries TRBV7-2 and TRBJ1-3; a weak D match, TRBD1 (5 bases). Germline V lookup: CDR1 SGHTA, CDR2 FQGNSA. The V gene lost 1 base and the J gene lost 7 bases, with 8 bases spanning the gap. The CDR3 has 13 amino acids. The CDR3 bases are TGTGCCAGCAGCTTAGGCAGGGACAACACCATATATTTT. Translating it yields CASSLGRDNTIYF.

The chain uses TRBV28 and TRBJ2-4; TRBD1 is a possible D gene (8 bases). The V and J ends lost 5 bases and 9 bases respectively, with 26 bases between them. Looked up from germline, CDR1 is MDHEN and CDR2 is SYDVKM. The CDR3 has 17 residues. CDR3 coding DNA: TGTGCCAGCAGTACCACCCGATCTGGACAGGGAGGGCGCATTCAGTACTTC. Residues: CASSTTRSGQGGRIQYF.

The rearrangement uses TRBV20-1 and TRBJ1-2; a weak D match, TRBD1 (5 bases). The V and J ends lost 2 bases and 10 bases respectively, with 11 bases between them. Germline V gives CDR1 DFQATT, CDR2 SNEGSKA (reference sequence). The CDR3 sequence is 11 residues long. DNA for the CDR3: TGCAGTGCTAGAACAGGTTCGGCCTACACCTTC. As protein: CSARTGSAYTF.

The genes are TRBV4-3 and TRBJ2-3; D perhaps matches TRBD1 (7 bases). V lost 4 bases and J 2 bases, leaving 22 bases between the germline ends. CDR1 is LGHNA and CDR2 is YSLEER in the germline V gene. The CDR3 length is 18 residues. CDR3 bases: TGCGCCAGCAGCCGGAAACTGGGGCAGGGGGAGGCCACAGATACGCAGTATTTT. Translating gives CASSRKLGQGEATDTQYF.

CDR3 region: CASSSRSGGLGEKLFF. The CDR3 nucleotides are TGTGCCAGCAGTTCACGATCCGGGGGGCTTGGGGAAAAACTGTTTTTT. This chain connects TRBV27 to TRBJ1-4; tentatively, D is TRBD1 (6 bases). CDR1 MNHEY and CDR2 SMNVEV come from the germline V gene (reference sequence). The CDR3 runs 16 residues. Trimming shortened V by 4 bases and J by 8 bases, and 20 bases separated the two germline ends.

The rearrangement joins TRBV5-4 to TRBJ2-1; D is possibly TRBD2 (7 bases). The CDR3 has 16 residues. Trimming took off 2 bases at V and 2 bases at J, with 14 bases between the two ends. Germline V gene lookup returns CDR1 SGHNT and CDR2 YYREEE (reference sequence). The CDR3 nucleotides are TGTGCCAGCAGCTTACAAGGGGGGGCCACCTACAATGAGCAGTTCTTC. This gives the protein CASSLQGGATYNEQFF.

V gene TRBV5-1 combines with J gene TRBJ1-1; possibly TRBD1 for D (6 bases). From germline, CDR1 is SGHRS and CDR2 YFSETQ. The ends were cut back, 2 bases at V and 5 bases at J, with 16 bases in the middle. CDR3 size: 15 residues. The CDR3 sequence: CASSFGAGAGTEAFF. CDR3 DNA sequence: TGCGCCAGCAGCTTCGGGGCGGGGGCAGGGACTGAAGCTTTCTTT.

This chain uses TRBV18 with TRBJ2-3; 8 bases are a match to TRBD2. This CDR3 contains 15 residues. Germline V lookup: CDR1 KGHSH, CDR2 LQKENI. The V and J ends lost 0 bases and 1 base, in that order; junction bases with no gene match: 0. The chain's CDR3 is CASSPPRGGTDTQYF. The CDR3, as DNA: TGTGCCAGCTCACCACCGCGGGGGGGCACAGATACGCAGTATTTT.

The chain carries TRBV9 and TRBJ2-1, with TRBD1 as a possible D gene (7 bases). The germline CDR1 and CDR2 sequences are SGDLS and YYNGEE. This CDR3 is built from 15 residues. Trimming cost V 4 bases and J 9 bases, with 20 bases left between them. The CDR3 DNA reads TGTGCCAGCAGCCGTACGGGGGCGGCAGGGGGTGAGCAGTTCTTC. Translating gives CASSRTGAAGGEQFF.

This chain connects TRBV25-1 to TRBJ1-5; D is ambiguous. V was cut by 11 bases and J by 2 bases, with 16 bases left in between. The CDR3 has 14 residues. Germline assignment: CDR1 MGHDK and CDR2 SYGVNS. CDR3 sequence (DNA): TGTGCCCTCCCCGGGCCATCCGGCAATCAGCCCCAGCATTTT. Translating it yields CALPGPSGNQPQHF.

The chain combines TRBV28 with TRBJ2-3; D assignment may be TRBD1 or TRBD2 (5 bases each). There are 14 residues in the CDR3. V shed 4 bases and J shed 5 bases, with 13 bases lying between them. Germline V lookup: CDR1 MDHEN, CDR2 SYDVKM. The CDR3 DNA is TGTGCCAGCAGTTCGGCCGGGGCCCAAGATACGCAGTATTTT. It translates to CASSSAGAQDTQYF.